This T cell receptor (beta chain) was captured in a study of regulatory T cells in long-lasting Graves disease. HTBI primers from iRepertoire and Arm-PCR of CDR3 regions yielded the TCR beta libraries. Authors' methods: Across all samples, more than 60 TRBV segments and 11 to 15 TRBJ segments were identified. From the multiplex PCR reads, TCRdb called clonotypes with MiXCR, one entry per CDR3 protein. Clone size and V and J calls follow TCRdb, not the original study. The data contain roughly 500,000 distinct CDR3 sequences, 14% of them singletons. Trimming cost V 0 bases and J 9 bases, with 11 bases left between them. Germline V gives CDR1 LGHDT, CDR2 YNNKEL (reference sequence). The CDR3 runs to 13 residues. The time point denotes: newly diagnosed GD, antithyroid drugs for less than 3 months. Researchers made the TCR library from RNA that was extracted from PBMCs. The same data also contributed to another study, on T cells in Graves' hyperthyroidism and ophthalmopathy.

The specimen comprised peripheral blood mononuclear cells (PBMCs), sampled at new diagnosis, from a patient treated with antithyroid drugs. The TCR was taken from a woman aged 50 to 60 with Graves disease. The chain combines TRBV3-1 with TRBJ1-1; D remains ambiguous. The CDR3 here is CASSQDGILKAFF. The CDR3 DNA follows: TGTGCCAGCAGCCAAGATGGGATCCTCAAAGCTTTCTTT.